The 19 T cell receptor beta chains given below trace back to one sample, sequenced in a study of blood T cell repertoires in COVID-19. The table came from immunoSEQ multiplex PCR; TCRdb's copy has only in-frame clones and leaves some out. The data show 110,000 to 150,000 clones, roughly four fifths seen once. What was sequenced was peripheral blood. Receptor source: a human donor in a cohort sampled during active COVID-19.

This chain connects TRBV11-2 to TRBJ1-2; tentative D call: TRBD1 (6 bases). The CDR3 has 14 amino acids. Germline V gene data show CDR1 as SGHAT and CDR2 as FQNNGV. V was clipped by 4 bases and J by 3 bases, with 12 bases between them. In DNA form, the CDR3 reads TGTGCCAGCAGCTCCGTCAGGGGTTACTATGGCTACACCTTC. Protein sequence: CASSSVRGYYGYTF.

This rearrangement joins TRBV5-4 to TRBJ2-1; 12 bases agree with TRBD2. Germline-derived CDR1 and CDR2 are SGHNT and YYREEE (reference sequence). The J segment lost 8 bases and the V segment lost 4 bases, leaving 7 bases of the junction unmatched. This CDR3 spans 15 amino acids. The DNA for the CDR3 is TGTGCCAGCAGCCTTCGACTAGCGGGGGTCCATGAGCAGTTCTTC. Translated, it gives CASSLRLAGVHEQFF.

This chain links TRBV5-1 with TRBJ1-2; tentative D call: TRBD1 (5 bases). CDR3 length: 13 residues. V gave up 0 bases and J gave up 6 bases, with 9 bases separating them. Per germline, CDR1 SGHRS and CDR2 YFSETQ. CDR3 sequence: CASSLEGYDGYTF. DNA for the CDR3: TGCGCCAGCAGCTTGGAGGGGTATGATGGCTACACCTTC.

This chain's CDR3 is CASSQDQDSPLHF. CDR3 nucleotides: TGCGCCAGCAGCCAAGATCAGGATTCACCCCTCCACTTT. The chain employs TRBV4-3 and TRBJ1-6; D is unclear. Germline lookup yields CDR1 LGHNA and CDR2 YSLEER. Trimming pared 0 bases from V and 8 bases from J, leaving 5 bases between. This CDR3 is built from 13 residues.

The chain has TRBV27 and TRBJ2-7; TRBD2 might be the D (6 bases). Looked up from germline, CDR1 is MNHEY and CDR2 is SMNVEV (reference sequence). Trimming shortened V by 5 bases and J by 1 base, and 18 bases separated the two germline ends. This CDR3 has 16 residues. The CDR3 DNA is TGTGCCAGCAGTCCAGAGGGAGGCCAACTATCCTACGAGCAGTACTTC. This codes for CASSPEGGQLSYEQYF.

This chain links TRBV4-1 with TRBJ1-1, with TRBD1 matching over 9 bases. Per the germline V gene, CDR1 is MGHRA and CDR2 is YSYEKL. After removal of 11 bases from V and 4 bases from J, the junction contained 11 bases not matched to a gene. The CDR3 spans 14 residues. This CDR3 is CARYRGRIRTEAFF. In DNA, the CDR3 is TGCGCCCGCTACAGGGGGCGGATTCGCACTGAAGCTTTCTTT.

This clone has just a few counts. The rearrangement joins TRBV7-9 to TRBJ1-2; no definite D call. V lost 7 bases to trimming and J lost 0 bases, with 3 bases between them. The CDR3 is 11 residues long. Germline CDR1 SEHNR, CDR2 FQNEAQ (reference sequence). For the CDR3, the DNA is TGTGCCAGCAACACTAACTATGGCTACACCTTC. This gives the protein CASNTNYGYTF.

The CDR3 loop is CASSPGGANQETQYF. The CDR3 DNA reads TGTGCCAGTAGCCCCGGGGGGGCAAACCAAGAGACCCAGTACTTC. The gene calls are TRBV19 and TRBJ2-5; TRBD2 agrees at 8 bases. From germline, CDR1 is LNHDA and CDR2 SQIVND (reference sequence). CDR3 size: 15 residues. Unmatched junction bases numbered 6, after V lost 6 bases and J lost 0 bases.

The CDR3 coding sequence is TGCGCCAGCAGCCGTGATGGGGGCTTAGGCTATGGCTACACCTTC. Protein product: CASSRDGGLGYGYTF. V is TRBV5-1 and J is TRBJ1-2; D might be TRBD1 (6 bases). Germline V gene data show CDR1 as SGHRS and CDR2 as YFSETQ. The CDR3 loop spans 15 amino acids. V dropped 4 bases and J dropped 4 bases, with 17 bases sitting between them.

This clone was recorded once. The rearrangement links TRBV3-1 (or the pseudogene TRBV3-2) to TRBJ1-2; TRBD1 might be the D (6 bases). With 1 base removed from V and 1 base from J, the gap between germline ends came to 13 bases. The CDR3 sequence is 16 residues long. Germline assignment: CDR1 LGHDT and CDR2 YNNKEL (reference sequence). The CDR3 loop reads CASSQVSRGFNYGYTF. The DNA of the CDR3 is TGTGCCAGCAGCCAAGTCAGCAGGGGTTTTAACTATGGCTACACCTTC.

The V and J genes are TRBV5-1 and TRBJ2-7; D might be TRBD2 (6 bases). This CDR3 is 13 amino acids long. The V end was cut by 6 bases, the J end by 6 bases, with 16 bases between. Germline V gene lookup returns CDR1 SGHRS and CDR2 YFSETQ. CDR3 sequence (DNA): TGCGCCAGCACGAGGAGGGAAGGTCGCGAGCAGTACTTC. Protein: CASTRREGREQYF.

The chain links TRBV7-2 to TRBJ1-6, with TRBD1 matching 8 bases. Trimming took 5 bases from V and 9 from J; bases not matched to a gene: 6. From germline, CDR1 is SGHTA and CDR2 FQGNSA. CDR3 length: 14 amino acids. In nucleotides, the CDR3 is TGTGCCAGCAGCCCAGGACAGGGCGGTTCACCCCTCCACTTT. Its protein product is CASSPGQGGSPLHF.

The rearrangement uses TRBV28 and TRBJ2-3; D perhaps matches TRBD2 (6 bases). The germline CDR1 and CDR2 sequences are MDHEN and SYDVKM. V lost 3 bases, J lost 2 bases, and 12 bases lay in between. CDR3 length: 15 amino acids. CDR3 sequence: CASSFRQRATDTQYF. The CDR3 DNA sequence: TGTGCCAGCAGTTTTAGGCAGCGGGCCACAGATACGCAGTATTTT. The full variable domain, completed using reference TRBV28 and TRBJ2-3, is DVKVTQSSRYLVKRTGEKVFLECVQDMDHENMFWYRQDPGLGLRLIYFSYDVKMKEKGDIPEGYSVSREKKERFSLILESASTNQTSMYLCASSFRQRATDTQYFGPGTRLTVL.

The V gene is TRBV6-2 or TRBV6-3, the J gene TRBJ2-3, with D hard to call. CDR1 MNHEY and CDR2 SVGEGT come from the germline V gene. Trimming took off 4 bases at V and 3 bases at J, with 11 bases between the two ends. The CDR3 contains 14 residues. In DNA, the CDR3 is TGTGCCAGCAGTTTCTCTGGCAGGACAGATACGCAGTATTTT. Its translation: CASSFSGRTDTQYF.

The genes are TRBV7-6 and TRBJ2-2, with TRBD1 matching 10 bases. The CDR3 is 16 residues long. Germline-derived CDR1 and CDR2 are SGHVS and FNYEAQ. V lost 5 bases and J lost 6; bases outside the gene matches: 9. The CDR3 DNA reads as TGTGCCAGCAGCATGCGGGACAGGGGAAACGCCGGGGAGCTGTTTTTT. Protein: CASSMRDRGNAGELFF.

The chain is built from TRBV6-6 and TRBJ2-3; D perhaps matches TRBD1 (5 bases). There are 13 residues in the CDR3. CDR1 MNHNY and CDR2 SVGAGI come from the germline V gene (reference sequence). Trimming shortened V by 10 bases and J by 3 bases, and 14 bases separated the two germline ends. This CDR3 reads CATTAGITDTQYF. In DNA form, the CDR3 reads TGTGCCACCACGGCAGGGATTACAGATACGCAGTATTTT.

The rearrangement joins TRBV5-6 to TRBJ1-1; weak D call: TRBD1 (5 bases). V lost 4 bases to trimming and J lost 4 bases, with 14 bases between them. The CDR3 has 14 amino acids. The germline V gene encodes CDR1 SGHDT and CDR2 YYEEEE. The CDR3 reads CASSPDGGGTEAFF. CDR3 bases: TGTGCCAGCAGCCCGGATGGGGGGGGCACTGAAGCTTTCTTT.

The chain employs TRBV6-2 or TRBV6-3 and TRBJ2-2; D is unresolved. CDR3 size: 15 residues. V gave up 4 bases and J gave up 4 bases, with 13 bases separating them. Germline-derived CDR1 and CDR2 are MNHEY and SVGEGT. CDR3 residues: CASSSNARPTGELFF. The DNA of the CDR3 is TGTGCCAGCAGTTCCAATGCCAGGCCCACCGGGGAGCTGTTTTTT.

The DNA for the CDR3 is TGTGCCAGAAGCTTAGTACCGGCGACAGTCCGCTCTGGAAACACCATATATTTT. This sequence encodes CARSLVPATVRSGNTIYF. The rearrangement links TRBV7-5 to TRBJ1-3; TRBD1, the table's D call, lacks a check against the DNA. TRBV7-5 is a listed pseudogene. The CDR3 runs 18 residues.